The clone carrying this T cell receptor beta chain was observed at least ten times. Its target is not known. These data are taken from a study of blood T cells in healthy people across ages. Study conclusions and caveats: Fewer expanded clones and more diversity marked long-lived versus aged donors. Per million T cells, the diversity of TCR beta decreased roughly linearly as age advanced. In the absence of known donor CMV status, changes in expanded clonotypes were possibly confounded.

Trimming removed 6 bases from V and 4 bases from J, with 10 bases in between. Germline lookup yields CDR1 SGHRS and CDR2 YFSETQ. This CDR3 has 12 residues. Through a sample-barcoded 5' primer and a J-beta primer mix, a second PCR was run for 7 to 11 cycles. Researchers report that each sample yielded at least 2.5 million CDR3-containing paired-end reads. MiXCR, run by TCRdb on the 5' RACE reads, gives a single entry per CDR3 protein. The repertoire holds fewer than 900,000 distinct CDR3 sequences, with around 36% as singletons. The sample was blood. This sequence joins TRBV5-1 and TRBJ1-1; D is unresolved. This receptor was obtained from a man aged 18 to 29 in good health. The CDR3 is CASKVAGTEAFF. As DNA, the CDR3 is TGCGCCAGCAAGGTAGCGGGCACTGAAGCTTTCTTT.